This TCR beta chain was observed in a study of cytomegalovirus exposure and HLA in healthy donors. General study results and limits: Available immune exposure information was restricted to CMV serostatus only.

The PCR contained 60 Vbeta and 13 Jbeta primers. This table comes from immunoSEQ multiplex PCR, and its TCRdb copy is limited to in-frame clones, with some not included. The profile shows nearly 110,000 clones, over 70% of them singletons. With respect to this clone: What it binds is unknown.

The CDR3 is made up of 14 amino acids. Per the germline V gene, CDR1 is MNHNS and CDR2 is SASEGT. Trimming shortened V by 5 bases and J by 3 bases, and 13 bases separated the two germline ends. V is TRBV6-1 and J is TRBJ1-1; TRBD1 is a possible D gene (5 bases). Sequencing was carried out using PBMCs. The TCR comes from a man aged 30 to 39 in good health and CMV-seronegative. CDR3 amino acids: CASSSLGGDTEAFF. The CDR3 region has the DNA TGTGCCAGCAGTTCCCTCGGGGGGGACACTGAAGCTTTCTTT.